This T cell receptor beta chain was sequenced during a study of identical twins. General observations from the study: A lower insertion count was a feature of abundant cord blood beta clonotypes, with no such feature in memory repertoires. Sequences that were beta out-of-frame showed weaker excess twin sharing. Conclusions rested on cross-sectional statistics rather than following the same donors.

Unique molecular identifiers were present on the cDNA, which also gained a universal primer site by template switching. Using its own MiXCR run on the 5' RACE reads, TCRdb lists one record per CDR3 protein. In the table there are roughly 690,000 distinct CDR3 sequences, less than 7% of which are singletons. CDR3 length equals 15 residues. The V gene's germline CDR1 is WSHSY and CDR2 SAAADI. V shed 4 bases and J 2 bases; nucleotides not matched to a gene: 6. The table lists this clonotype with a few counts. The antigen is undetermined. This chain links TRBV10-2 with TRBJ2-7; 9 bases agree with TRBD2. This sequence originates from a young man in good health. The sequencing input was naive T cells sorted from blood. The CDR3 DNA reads TGCGCCAGCAGTGCCGGGCGGGAGGGCCCCTACGAGCAGTACGTC. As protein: CASSAGREGPYEQYV.